A selection of T cell receptor beta chains follows, all from one sample in a study of cytomegalovirus exposure and HLA in healthy donors. Profiled with immunoSEQ multiplex PCR; TCRdb holds only in-frame clones, not every one. The sample yields about 120,000 clones, 66% seen once. The material sequenced was PBMCs. All receptors derive from a man between 18 and 29 years old in good health and CMV-seronegative. Both conserved end residues are part of each CDR3. Clone size is stated in some rows and not others, as once, few, many or a class when expanded.

size	V	CDR3
few	TRBV6-6	CASRGAVYGYTF
.	TRBV12-5	CASGLVLGVTQETQYF
.	TRBV19	CASSTPIGVRTEAFF
.	TRBV10-3	CAISRKGRDNEQFF
many	TRBV7-6	CASSLEAQGSYEQYF
few	TRBV5-5	CASSRAGSSGNTIYF
few	TRBV6-6	CASTRDILITEAFF
.	TRBV28	CASSLPGPGYTF
.	TRBV5-1	CASSLAGVDTEAFF
.	TRBV7-2	CASSFTSGRAGETQYF
.	TRBV9	CASSRLPGGVYEQYF
.	TRBV18	CASSPSSGEAFF
.	TRBV19	CASSMRGRNTEAFF
.	TRBV28	CASSLRDRRWNTEAFF
.	TRBV5-1	CASSGPGQGAYEQYF
.	TRBV30	CASQGSTGGRETQYF
.	TRBV9	CASSVDGTTTYEQYF
few	TRBV7-6	CASSSTGLAGTADTQYF
.	TRBV9	CASSAAAGGARPYNEQFF
few	TRBV28	CASSRGGSSSYEQYF
.	TRBV7-3	CASSRWRGETQYF
.	TRBV6-5	CASSYSRYPTRYGYTF
few	TRBV7-9	CASSPDRGQDRNQPQHF
.	TRBV13	CASSPRASGVYNEQFF
.	TRBV7-9	CSSPSGASGSTDTQYF
.	TRBV10-3	CAISESTPQFF
.	TRBV6-1	CASSEPPGAGGNTDTQYF
once	TRBV5-6	CASSLFGQGAYNEQFF
.	TRBV19	CASRHLPGDRGEQYF
few	TRBV6-5	CASRTLGGYEQYF
once	TRBV6-1	CSSSPQDSYNQPQHF
.	TRBV28	CASSHLGGAGNQPQHF
.	TRBV2	CASSAGSATYEQYF
.	TRBV7-8	CASSLRPGLGADTQYF
few	TRBV7-9	CASSPGHGRTYEQYF
.	TRBV9	CASSVASGPTDTQYF
.	TRBV6-1	CASTLERGRSYEQYF
.	TRBV30	CAWSRTGELFF
.	TRBV7-8	CASSLLAGAYEQYF
few	TRBV10-2	CASGWAISSYEQYF
.	TRBV28	CASSLPAAEAFF
few	TRBV4-2	CASSRPGLYETQYF
.	TRBV27	CASSPDRLGGNQPQHF
.	TRBV5-1	CASRLGLAVTLLNTGELFF
.	TRBV9	CASSVQGQNTEAFF
.	TRBV27	CASSTGGLNSPLHF
.	TRBV30	CAWSPGTGDQTQYF
.	TRBV7-2	CASSLVPGQQFANTGELFF
.	TRBV27	CASSSLSGLGVGEQYF
.	TRBV27	CASSLSIGSSTYGYTF
.	TRBV10-3	CAIRDTGIHEQFF
.	TRBV9	CASSLNSMGRLHSNYGYTF
.	TRBV29-1	CSVVLQGAGYGYTF
.	TRBV28	CASSLFGTKQYF
.	TRBV7-9	CASSYSYGYTF